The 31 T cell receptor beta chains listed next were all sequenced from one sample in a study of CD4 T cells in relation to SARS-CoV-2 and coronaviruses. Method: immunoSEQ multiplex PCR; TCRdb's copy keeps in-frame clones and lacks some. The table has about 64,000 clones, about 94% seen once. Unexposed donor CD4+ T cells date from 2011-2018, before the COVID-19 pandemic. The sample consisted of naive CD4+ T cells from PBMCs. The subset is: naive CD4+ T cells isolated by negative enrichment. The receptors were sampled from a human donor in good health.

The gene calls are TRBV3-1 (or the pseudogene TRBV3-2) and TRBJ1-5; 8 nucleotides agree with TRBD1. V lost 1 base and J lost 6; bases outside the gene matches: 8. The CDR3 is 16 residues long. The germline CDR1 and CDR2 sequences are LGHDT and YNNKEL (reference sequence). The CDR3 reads CASSQGQGARGQPQHF. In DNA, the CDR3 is TGTGCCAGCAGCCAAGGGCAGGGGGCGCGGGGTCAGCCCCAGCATTTT.

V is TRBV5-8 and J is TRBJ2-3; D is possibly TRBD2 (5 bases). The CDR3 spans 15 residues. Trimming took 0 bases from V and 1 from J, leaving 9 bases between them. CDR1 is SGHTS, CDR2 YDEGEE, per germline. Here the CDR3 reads CASSLVPGGTDTQYF. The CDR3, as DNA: TGTGCCAGCAGCTTGGTTCCCGGGGGCACAGATACGCAGTATTTT. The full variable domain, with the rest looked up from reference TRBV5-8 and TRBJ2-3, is EAGVTQSPTHLIKTRGQQATLRCSPISGHTSVYWYQQALGLGLQFLLWYDEGEERNRGNFPPRFSGRQFPNYSSELNVNALELEDSALYLCASSLVPGGTDTQYFGPGTRLTVL.

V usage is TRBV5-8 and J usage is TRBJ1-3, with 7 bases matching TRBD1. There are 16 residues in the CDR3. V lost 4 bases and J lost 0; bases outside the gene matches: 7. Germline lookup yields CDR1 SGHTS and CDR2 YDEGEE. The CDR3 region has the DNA TGTGCCAGCAGCCGGGGGGGACAGAGCTCTGGAAACACCATATATTTT. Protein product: CASSRGGQSSGNTIYF. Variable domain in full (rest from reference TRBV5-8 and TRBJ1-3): EAGVTQSPTHLIKTRGQQATLRCSPISGHTSVYWYQQALGLGLQFLLWYDEGEERNRGNFPPRFSGRQFPNYSSELNVNALELEDSALYLCASSRGGQSSGNTIYFGEGSWLTVV.

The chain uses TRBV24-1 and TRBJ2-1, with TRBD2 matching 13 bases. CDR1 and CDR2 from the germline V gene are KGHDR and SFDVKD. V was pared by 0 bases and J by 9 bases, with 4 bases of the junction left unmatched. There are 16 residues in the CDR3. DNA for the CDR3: TGTGCCACCAGTGATTTGACTAGCGGGAGGGCCAGTGAGCAGTTCTTC. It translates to CATSDLTSGRASEQFF.

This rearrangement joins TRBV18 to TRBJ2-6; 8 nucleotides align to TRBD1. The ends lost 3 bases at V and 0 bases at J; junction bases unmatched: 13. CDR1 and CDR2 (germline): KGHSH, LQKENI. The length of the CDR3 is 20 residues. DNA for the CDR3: TGTGCCAGCTCACCTTCCATGTGGGACAGGAAAAGCTCTGGGGCCAACGTCCTGACTTTC. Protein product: CASSPSMWDRKSSGANVLTF.

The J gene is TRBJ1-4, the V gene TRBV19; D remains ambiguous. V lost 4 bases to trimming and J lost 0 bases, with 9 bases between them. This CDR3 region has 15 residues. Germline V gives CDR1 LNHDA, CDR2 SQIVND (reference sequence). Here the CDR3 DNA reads TGTGCCAGTAGTACCCAGACCGCAACTAATGAAAAACTGTTTTTT. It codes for CASSTQTATNEKLFF.

The CDR3 is CASSLLGANGAFF. The CDR3 region has the DNA TGTGCCAGCAGTTTACTGGGGGCCAATGGAGCTTTCTTT. The V gene is TRBV12-3 or TRBV12-4, the J gene TRBJ1-1, with D tentatively TRBD1 (6 bases). The CDR3 runs 13 residues. The V and J ends lost 2 bases and 10 bases respectively, with 14 bases between them.

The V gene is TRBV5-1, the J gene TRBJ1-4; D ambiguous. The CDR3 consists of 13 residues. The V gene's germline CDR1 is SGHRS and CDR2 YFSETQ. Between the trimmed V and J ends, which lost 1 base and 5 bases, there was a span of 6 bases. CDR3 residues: CASSLFVNEKLFF. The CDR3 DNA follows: TGCGCCAGCAGCTTGTTTGTGAATGAAAAACTGTTTTTT.

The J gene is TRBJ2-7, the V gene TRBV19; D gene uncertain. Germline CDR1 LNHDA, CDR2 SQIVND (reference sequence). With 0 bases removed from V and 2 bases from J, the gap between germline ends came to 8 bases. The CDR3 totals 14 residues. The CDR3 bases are TGTGCCAGTAGTATAGATTCGAAGCCCTACGAGCAGTACTTC. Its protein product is CASSIDSKPYEQYF.

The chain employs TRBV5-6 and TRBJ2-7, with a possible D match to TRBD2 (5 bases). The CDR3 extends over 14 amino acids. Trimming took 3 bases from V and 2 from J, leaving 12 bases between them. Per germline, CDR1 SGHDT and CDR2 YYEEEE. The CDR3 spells CASSSNRGTYEQYF. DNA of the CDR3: TGTGCCAGCAGCTCCAACCGGGGTACCTACGAGCAGTACTTC.

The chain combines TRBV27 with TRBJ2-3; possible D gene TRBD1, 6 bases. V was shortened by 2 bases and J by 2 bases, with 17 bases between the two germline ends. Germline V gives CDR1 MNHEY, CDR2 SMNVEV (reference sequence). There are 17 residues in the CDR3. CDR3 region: CASSLEMRGSLTDTQYF. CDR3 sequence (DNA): TGTGCCAGCAGTTTAGAAATGAGGGGGTCGCTCACAGATACGCAGTATTTT.

The CDR3 reads CASSGGGTSGPFAQYF. The DNA for the CDR3 is TGTGCCAGCAGTGGGGGGGGAACTAGCGGGCCCTTCGCGCAGTACTTC. This chain uses TRBV28 with TRBJ2-7, with TRBD2 matching over 9 bases. V trimming: 5 bases; J trimming: 9 bases; junction bases outside the gene matches: 17. Germline CDR1 reads MDHEN; CDR2 reads SYDVKM. This CDR3 has 16 residues.

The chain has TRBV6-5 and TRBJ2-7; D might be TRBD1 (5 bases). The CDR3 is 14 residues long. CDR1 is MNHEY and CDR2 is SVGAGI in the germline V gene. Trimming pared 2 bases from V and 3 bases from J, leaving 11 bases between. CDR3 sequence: CASSYGRQHYEQYF. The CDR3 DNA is TGTGCCAGCAGTTACGGTCGACAGCACTACGAGCAGTACTTC.

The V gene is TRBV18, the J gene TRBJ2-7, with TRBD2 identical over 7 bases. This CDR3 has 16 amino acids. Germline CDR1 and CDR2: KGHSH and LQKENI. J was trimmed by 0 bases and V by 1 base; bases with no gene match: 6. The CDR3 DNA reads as TGTGCCAGCTCACCACTTGTGGGGGGGGTCTCCTACGAGCAGTACTTC. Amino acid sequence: CASSPLVGGVSYEQYF.

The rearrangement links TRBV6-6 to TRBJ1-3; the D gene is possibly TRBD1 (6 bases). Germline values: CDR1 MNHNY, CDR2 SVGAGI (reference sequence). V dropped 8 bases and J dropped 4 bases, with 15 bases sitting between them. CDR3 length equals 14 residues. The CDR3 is CASRVGARGNTIYF. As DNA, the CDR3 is TGTGCCAGCCGAGTGGGGGCTCGCGGAAACACCATATATTTT.

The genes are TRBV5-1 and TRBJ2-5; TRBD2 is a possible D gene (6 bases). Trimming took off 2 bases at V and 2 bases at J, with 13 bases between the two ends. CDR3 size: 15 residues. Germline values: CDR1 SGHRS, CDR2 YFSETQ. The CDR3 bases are TGCGCCAGCAGCTTTGGAGTAGCGGCTCAAGAGACCCAGTACTTC. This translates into CASSFGVAAQETQYF. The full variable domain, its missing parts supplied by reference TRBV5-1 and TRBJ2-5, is KAGVTQTPRYLIKTRGQQVTLSCSPISGHRSVSWYQQTPGQGLQFLFEYFSETQRNKGNFPGRFSGRQFSNSRSEMNVSTLELGDSALYLCASSFGVAAQETQYFGPGTRLLVL.

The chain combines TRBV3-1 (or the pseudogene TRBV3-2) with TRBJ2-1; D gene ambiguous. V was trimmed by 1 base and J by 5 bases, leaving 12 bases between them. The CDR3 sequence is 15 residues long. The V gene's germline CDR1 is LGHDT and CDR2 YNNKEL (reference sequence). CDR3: CASSQARPRDNEQFF. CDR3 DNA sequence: TGTGCCAGCAGCCAAGCCCGACCCAGAGACAATGAGCAGTTCTTC.

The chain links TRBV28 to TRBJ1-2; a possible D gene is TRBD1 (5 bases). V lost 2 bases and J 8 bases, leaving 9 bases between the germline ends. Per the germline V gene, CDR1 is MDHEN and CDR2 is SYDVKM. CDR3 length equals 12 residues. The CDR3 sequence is CASSLGNRGYTF. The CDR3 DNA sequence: TGTGCCAGCAGTTTAGGGAACAGGGGCTACACCTTC.

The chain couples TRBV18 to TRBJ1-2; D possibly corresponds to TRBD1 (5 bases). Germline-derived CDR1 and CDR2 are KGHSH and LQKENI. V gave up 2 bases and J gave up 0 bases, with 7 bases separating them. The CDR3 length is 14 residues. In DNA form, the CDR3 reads TGTGCCAGCTCACCATGGGACTCTAACTATGGCTACACCTTC. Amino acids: CASSPWDSNYGYTF.

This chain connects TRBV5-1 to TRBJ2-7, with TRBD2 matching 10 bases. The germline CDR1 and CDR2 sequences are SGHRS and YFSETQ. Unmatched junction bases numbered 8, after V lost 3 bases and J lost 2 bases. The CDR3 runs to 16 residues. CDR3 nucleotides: TGCGCCAGCAGCTCGACTAGCGGGCCACAGACCTACGAGCAGTACTTC. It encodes CASSSTSGPQTYEQYF.

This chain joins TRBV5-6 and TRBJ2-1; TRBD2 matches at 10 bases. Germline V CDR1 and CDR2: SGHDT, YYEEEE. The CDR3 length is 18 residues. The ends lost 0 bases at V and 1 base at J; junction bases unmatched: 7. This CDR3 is CASSLEGTSAGSYNEQFF. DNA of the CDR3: TGTGCCAGCAGCTTGGAAGGGACTAGCGCCGGTTCCTACAATGAGCAGTTCTTC. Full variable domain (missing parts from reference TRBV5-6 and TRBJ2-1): DAGVTQSPTHLIKTRGQQVTLRCSPKSGHDTVSWYQQALGQGPQFIFQYYEEEERQRGNFPDRFSGHQFPNYSSELNVNALLLGDSALYLCASSLEGTSAGSYNEQFFGPGTRLTVL.

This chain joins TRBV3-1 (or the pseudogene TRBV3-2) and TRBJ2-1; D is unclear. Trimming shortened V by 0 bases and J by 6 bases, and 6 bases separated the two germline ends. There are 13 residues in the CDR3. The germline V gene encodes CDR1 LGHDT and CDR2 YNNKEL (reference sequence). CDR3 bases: TGTGCCAGCAGCCAAGAGGACCCCAATGAGCAGTTCTTC. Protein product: CASSQEDPNEQFF.

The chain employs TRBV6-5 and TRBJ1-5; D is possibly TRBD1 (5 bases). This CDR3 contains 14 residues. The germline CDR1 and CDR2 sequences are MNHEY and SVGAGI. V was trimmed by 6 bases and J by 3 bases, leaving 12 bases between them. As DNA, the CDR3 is TGTGCCAGCAGGCGGGACGCCGCCAATCAGCCCCAGCATTTT. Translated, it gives CASRRDAANQPQHF.

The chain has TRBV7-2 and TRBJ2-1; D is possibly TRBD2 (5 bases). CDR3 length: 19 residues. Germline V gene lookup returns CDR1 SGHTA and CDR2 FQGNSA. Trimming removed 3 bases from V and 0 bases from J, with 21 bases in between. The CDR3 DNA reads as TGTGCCAGCAGCTTTTACGAGGGTCCGGGATTAAGCTCCTACAATGAGCAGTTCTTC. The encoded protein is CASSFYEGPGLSSYNEQFF.

This CDR3 reads CASSLRFPSGRVGNEQFF. CDR3 DNA sequence: TGTGCCAGCAGCTTAAGGTTTCCTAGCGGGAGAGTGGGCAATGAGCAGTTCTTC. The J gene is TRBJ2-1, the V gene TRBV7-2; 10 nucleotides agree with TRBD2. The V gene end was trimmed by 2 bases and the J gene end by 6 bases; junction bases not matched to a gene: 13. Germline CDR1 and CDR2: SGHTA and FQGNSA. There are 18 residues in the CDR3.

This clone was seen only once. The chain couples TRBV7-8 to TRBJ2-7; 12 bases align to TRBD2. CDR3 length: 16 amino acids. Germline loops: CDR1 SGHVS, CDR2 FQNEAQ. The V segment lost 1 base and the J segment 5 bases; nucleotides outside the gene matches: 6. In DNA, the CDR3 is TGTGCCAGCAGCTTAGGGCTAGCGGGAGGGCCGAACGAGCAGTACTTC. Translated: CASSLGLAGGPNEQYF.

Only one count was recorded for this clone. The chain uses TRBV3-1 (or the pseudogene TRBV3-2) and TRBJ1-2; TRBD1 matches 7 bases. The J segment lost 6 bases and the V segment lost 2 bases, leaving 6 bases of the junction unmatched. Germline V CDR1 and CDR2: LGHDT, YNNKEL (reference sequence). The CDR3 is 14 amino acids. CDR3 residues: CASSQQTGFDGYTF. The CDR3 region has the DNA TGTGCCAGCAGCCAACAGACAGGGTTTGATGGCTACACCTTC.

For the CDR3, the DNA is TGTGCCAGCTCACCTGGCGGGAGTTCCCAAGAGACCCAGTACTTC. Its protein is CASSPGGSSQETQYF. This chain joins TRBV18 and TRBJ2-5, with TRBD2 identical over 7 bases. CDR3 length: 15 amino acids. Germline CDR1 KGHSH, CDR2 LQKENI. V lost 3 bases to trimming and J lost 1 base; unmatched junction nucleotides: 5.

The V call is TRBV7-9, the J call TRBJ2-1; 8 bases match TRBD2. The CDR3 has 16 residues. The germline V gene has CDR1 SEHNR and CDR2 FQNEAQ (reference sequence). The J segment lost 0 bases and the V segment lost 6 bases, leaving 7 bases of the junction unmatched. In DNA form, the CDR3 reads TGTGCCAGCAGTCCAACGAGCGGGAGCTCCTACAATGAGCAGTTCTTC. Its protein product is CASSPTSGSSYNEQFF.

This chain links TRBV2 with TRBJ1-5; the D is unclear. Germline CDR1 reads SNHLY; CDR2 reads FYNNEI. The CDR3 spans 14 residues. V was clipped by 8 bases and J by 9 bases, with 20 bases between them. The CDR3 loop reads CASPRDRSRLPQHF. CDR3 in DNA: TGTGCCAGCCCCAGAGATAGGAGCCGGCTGCCCCAGCATTTT.

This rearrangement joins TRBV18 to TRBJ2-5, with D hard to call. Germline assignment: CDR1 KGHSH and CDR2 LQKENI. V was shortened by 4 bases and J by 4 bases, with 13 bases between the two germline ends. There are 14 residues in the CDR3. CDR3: CASSLMQAIETQYF. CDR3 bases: TGTGCCAGCTCACTCATGCAGGCCATAGAGACCCAGTACTTC.